Shown below are 7 T cell receptor beta chains from a single sample sequenced in a study of breast tumors, draining lymph nodes, adjacent tissues. Using its own MiXCR run on the multiplex PCR reads, TCRdb lists one record per CDR3 protein. The data hold about 15,000 distinct CDR3 sequences, with about half observed a single time. Sequencing input: tumor-adjacent breast tissue. Receptor source: a female donor with breast cancer. Some clones in this sample may be carry-over from other donors' samples.

The gene calls are TRBV5-6 and TRBJ2-7; TRBD1 matches 10 bases. J was trimmed by 7 bases and V by 4 bases; bases with no gene match: 11. The CDR3 length is 15 residues. Germline V gives CDR1 SGHDT, CDR2 YYEEEE. CDR3 loop: CASSPRDRGRIEQYF. The CDR3 DNA sequence: TGTGCCAGCAGCCCGAGGGACAGGGGCCGGATAGAGCAGTACTTC.

This clonotype rates as medium-sized. The chain links TRBV24-1 to TRBJ2-1; TRBD2 matches 13 bases. Unmatched junction bases numbered 5, after V lost 2 bases and J lost 8 bases. The CDR3 has 16 residues. In germline, CDR1 is KGHDR, CDR2 SFDVKD. The CDR3 is CATSDWTSGSFDEQFF. The DNA for the CDR3 is TGTGCCACCAGTGATTGGACTAGCGGGAGTTTTGATGAGCAGTTCTTC.

This clonotype was detected many times. CDR3: CASSRLPALAGGPVGTDTQYF. As DNA, the CDR3 is TGTGCCAGCAGTAGACTACCCGCACTAGCGGGAGGGCCGGTGGGAACAGATACGCAGTATTTT. The genes are TRBV7-9 and TRBJ2-3, with 13 bases lining up with TRBD2. CDR3 length equals 21 residues. The germline gives CDR1 SEHNR, CDR2 FQNEAQ (reference sequence). The ends lost 6 bases at V and 3 bases at J; junction bases unmatched: 21.

The chain is built from TRBV6-6 and TRBJ2-3, with TRBD1 matching 9 bases. The length of the CDR3 is 16 residues. Germline V CDR1 and CDR2: MNHNY, SVGAGI (reference sequence). Unmatched junction bases numbered 11, after V lost 6 bases and J lost 4 bases. As DNA, the CDR3 is TGTGCCAGCAGCCACACCCCGGGACAGGGAGCAGATACGCAGTATTTT. This encodes CASSHTPGQGADTQYF.

J is TRBJ1-4 and V is TRBV19; 7 nucleotides agree with TRBD1. In germline, CDR1 is LNHDA, CDR2 SQIVND (reference sequence). The CDR3 is 15 residues long. Trimming cost V 4 bases and J 0 bases; bases outside gene matches: 2. In DNA, the CDR3 is TGTGCCAGTAGTAACAGGGGCTCAACTAATGAAAAACTGTTTTTT. The encoded protein is CASSNRGSTNEKLFF. The full variable domain, its missing parts supplied by reference TRBV19 and TRBJ1-4, is DGGITQSPKYLFRKEGQNVTLSCEQNLNHDAMYWYRQDPGQGLRLIYYSQIVNDFQKGDIAEGYSVSREKKESFPLTVTSAQKNPTAFYLCASSNRGSTNEKLFFGSGTQLSVL.

In its sample, this clonotype was seen many times. The chain is built from TRBV5-1 and TRBJ2-1; 8 positions agree with TRBD2. The CDR3 is 18 residues long. The germline gives CDR1 SGHRS, CDR2 YFSETQ. V trimming: 4 bases; J trimming: 4 bases; junction bases outside the gene matches: 16. CDR3 residues: CASSPYGVLAGDYNEQFF. The CDR3 DNA sequence: TGCGCCAGCAGCCCCTATGGGGTGCTAGCGGGTGATTACAATGAGCAGTTCTTC.

The chain carries TRBV20-1 and TRBJ2-3; D may be TRBD1 or TRBD2 (6 bases each). This CDR3 region has 15 residues. V was cut by 2 bases and J by 3 bases, with 15 bases left in between. Germline CDR1 is DFQATT and CDR2 is SNEGSKA (reference sequence). The CDR3 coding sequence is TGCAGTGCTAGAATTGGGGCGGGACAAACAGATACGCAGTATTTT. Encoded protein: CSARIGAGQTDTQYF.